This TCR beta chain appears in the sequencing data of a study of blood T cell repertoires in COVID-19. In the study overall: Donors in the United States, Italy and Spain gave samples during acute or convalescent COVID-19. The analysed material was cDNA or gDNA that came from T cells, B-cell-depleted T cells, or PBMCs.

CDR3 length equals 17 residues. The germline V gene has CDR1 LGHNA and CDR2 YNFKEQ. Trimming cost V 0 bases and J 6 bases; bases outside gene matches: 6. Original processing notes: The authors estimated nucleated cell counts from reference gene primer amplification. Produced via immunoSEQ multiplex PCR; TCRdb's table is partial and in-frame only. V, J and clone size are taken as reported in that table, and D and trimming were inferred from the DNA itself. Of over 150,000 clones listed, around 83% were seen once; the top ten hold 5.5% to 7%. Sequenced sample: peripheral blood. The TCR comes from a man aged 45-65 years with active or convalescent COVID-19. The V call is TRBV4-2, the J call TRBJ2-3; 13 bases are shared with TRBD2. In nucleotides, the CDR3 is TGTGCCAGCAGCCAAGAACTAGCGGGAGGGCCACCCGATACGCAGTATTTT. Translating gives CASSQELAGGPPDTQYF.